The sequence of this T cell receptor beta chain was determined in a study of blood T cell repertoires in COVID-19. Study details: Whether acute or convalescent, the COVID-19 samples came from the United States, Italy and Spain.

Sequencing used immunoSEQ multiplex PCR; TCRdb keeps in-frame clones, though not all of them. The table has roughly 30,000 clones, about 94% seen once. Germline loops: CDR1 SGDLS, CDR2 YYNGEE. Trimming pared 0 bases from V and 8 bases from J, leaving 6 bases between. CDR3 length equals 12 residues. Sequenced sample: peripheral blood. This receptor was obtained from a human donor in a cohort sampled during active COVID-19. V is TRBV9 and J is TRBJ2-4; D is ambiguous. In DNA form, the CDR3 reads TGTGCCAGCAGCGTAGGGGCCGACATTCAGTACTTC. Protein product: CASSVGADIQYF.